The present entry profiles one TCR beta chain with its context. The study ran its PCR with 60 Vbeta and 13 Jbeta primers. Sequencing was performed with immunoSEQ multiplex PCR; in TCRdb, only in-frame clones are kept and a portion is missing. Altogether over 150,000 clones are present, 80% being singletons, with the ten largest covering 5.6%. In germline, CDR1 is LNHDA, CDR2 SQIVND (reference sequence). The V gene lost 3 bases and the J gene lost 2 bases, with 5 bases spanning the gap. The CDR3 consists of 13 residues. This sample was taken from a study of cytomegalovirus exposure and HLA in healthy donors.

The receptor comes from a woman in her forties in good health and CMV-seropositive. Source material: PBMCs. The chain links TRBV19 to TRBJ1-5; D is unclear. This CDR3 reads CASSIGGNQPQHF. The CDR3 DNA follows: TGTGCCAGTAGTATCGGGGGCAATCAGCCCCAGCATTTT.